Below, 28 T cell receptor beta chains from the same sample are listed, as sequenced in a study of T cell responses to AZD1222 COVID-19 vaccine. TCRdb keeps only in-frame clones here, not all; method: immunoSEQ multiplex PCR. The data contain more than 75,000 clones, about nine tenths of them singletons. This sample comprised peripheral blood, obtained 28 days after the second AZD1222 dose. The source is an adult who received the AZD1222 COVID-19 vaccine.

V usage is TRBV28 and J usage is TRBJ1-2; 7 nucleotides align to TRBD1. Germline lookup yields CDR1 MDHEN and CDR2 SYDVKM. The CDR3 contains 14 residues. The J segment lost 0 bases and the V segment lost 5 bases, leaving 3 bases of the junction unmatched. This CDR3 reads CASSTGTANYGYTF. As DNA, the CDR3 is TGTGCCAGCAGTACCGGGACAGCTAACTATGGCTACACCTTC.

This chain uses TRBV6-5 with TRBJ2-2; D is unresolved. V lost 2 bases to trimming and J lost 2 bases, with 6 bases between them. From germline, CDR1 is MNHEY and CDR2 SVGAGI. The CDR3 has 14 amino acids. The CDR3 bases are TGTGCCAGCAGTTACGCCGCTAACACCGGGGAGCTGTTTTTT. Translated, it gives CASSYAANTGELFF.

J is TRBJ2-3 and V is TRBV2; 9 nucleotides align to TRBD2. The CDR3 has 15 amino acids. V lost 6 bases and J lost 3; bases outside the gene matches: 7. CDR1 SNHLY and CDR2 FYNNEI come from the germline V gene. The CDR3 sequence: CASRGSAGGTDTQYF. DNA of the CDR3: TGTGCCAGCAGGGGTTCAGCGGGGGGAACAGATACGCAGTATTTT.

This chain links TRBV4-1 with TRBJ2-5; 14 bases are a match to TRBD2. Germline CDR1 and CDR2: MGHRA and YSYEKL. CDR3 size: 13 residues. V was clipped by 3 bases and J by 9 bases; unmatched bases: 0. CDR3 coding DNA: TGCGCCAGCAGCCAGGGACTAGCGGGGGCCCAGTACTTC. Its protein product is CASSQGLAGAQYF.

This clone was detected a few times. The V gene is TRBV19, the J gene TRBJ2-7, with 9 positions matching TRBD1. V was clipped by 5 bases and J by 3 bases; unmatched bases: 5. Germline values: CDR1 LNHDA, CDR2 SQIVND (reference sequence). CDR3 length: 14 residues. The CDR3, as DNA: TGTGCCAGTAGTCATTGGGGACAGGGCTACGAGCAGTACTTC. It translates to CASSHWGQGYEQYF. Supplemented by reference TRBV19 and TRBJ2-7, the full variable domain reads DGGITQSPKYLFRKEGQNVTLSCEQNLNHDAMYWYRQDPGQGLRLIYYSQIVNDFQKGDIAEGYSVSREKKESFPLTVTSAQKNPTAFYLCASSHWGQGYEQYFGPGTRLTVT.

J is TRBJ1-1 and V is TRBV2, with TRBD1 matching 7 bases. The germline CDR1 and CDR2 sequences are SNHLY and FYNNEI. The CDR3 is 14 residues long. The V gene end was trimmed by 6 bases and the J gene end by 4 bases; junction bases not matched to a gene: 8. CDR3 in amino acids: CASSDRVLGTEAFF. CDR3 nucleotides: TGTGCCAGCAGCGACAGGGTTTTAGGCACTGAAGCTTTCTTT.

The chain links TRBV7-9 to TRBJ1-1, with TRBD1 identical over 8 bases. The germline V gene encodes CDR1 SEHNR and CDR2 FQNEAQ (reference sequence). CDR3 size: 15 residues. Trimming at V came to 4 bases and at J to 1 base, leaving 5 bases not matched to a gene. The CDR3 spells CASSSRTGTNTEAFF. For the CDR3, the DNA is TGTGCCAGCAGCTCCCGGACAGGGACGAACACTGAAGCTTTCTTT.

CDR3 amino acids: CASSLEGTFNQPQHF. The CDR3 nucleotides are TGTGCCAGCAGCTTAGAAGGCACTTTTAATCAGCCCCAGCATTTT. The chain has TRBV7-2 and TRBJ1-5; D unresolved. Germline V gives CDR1 SGHTA, CDR2 FQGNSA. This CDR3 is 15 amino acids long. Trimming removed 1 base from V and 4 bases from J, with 11 bases in between.

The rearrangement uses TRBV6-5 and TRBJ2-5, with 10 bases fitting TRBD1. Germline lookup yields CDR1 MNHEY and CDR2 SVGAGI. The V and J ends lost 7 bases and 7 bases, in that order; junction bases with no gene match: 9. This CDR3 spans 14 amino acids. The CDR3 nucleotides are TGTGCCAGCACCTCTGGGACAGGGGAGGGGACCCAGTACTTC. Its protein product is CASTSGTGEGTQYF.

This chain's CDR3 is CASSQDRVADTQYF. CDR3 DNA sequence: TGTGCCAGCAGCCAGGACAGGGTGGCAGATACGCAGTATTTT. The rearrangement links TRBV6-2 or TRBV6-3 to TRBJ2-3; 8 nucleotides match TRBD1. CDR1 is MNHEY, CDR2 SVGEGT, per germline. The CDR3 contains 14 residues. J lost 4 bases, V lost 6 bases, and 6 bases had no gene match.

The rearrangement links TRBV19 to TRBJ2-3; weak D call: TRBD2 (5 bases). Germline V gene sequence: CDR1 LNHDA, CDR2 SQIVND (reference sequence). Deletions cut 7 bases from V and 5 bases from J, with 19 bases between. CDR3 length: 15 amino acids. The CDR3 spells CASTRTREYRDTQYF. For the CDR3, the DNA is TGTGCCAGTACCAGAACGAGGGAGTATCGAGATACGCAGTATTTT.

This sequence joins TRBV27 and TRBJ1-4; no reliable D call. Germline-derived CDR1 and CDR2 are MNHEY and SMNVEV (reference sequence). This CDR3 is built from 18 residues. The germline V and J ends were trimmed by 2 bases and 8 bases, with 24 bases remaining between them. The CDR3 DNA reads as TGTGCCAGCAGTTTACGGGTTTCAATGATGGGGTCCTCCGAAAAACTGTTTTTT. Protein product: CASSLRVSMMGSSEKLFF.

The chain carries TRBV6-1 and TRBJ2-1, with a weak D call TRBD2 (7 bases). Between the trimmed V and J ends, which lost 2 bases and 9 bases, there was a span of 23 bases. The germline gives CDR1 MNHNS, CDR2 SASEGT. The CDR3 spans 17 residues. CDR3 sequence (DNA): TGTGCCAGCAGTGAAACGGGGGGCTCATTTCGGGCTCCTGAGCAGTTCTTC. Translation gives CASSETGGSFRAPEQFF.

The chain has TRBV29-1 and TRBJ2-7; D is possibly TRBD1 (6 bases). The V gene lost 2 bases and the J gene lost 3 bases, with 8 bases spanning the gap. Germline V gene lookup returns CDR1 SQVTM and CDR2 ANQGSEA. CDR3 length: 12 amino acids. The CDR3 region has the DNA TGCAGCGTTGAAACAGGGAGCTACGAGCAGTACTTC. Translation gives CSVETGSYEQYF.

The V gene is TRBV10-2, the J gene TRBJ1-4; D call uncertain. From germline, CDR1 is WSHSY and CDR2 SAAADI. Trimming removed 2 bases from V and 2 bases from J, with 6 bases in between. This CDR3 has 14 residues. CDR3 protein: CASSERWTNEKLFF. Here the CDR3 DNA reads TGCGCCAGCAGTGAGAGGTGGACTAATGAAAAACTGTTTTTT.

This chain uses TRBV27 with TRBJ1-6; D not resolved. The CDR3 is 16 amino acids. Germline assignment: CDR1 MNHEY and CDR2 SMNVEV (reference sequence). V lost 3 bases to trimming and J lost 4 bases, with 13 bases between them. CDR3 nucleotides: TGTGCCAGCAGTTTGGGTCAGAGAACATATAATTCACCCCTCCACTTT. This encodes CASSLGQRTYNSPLHF.

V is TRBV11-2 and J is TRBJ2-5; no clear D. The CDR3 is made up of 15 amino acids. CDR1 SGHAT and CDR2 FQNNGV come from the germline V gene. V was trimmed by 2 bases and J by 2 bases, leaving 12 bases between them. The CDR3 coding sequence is TGTGCCAGCAGCTTATGGTCAGTGCAACAAGAGACCCAGTACTTC. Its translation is CASSLWSVQQETQYF.

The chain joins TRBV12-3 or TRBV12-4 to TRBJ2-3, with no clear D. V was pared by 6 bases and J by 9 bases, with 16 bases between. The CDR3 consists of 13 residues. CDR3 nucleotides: TGTGCCAGCAGGAAGGACCGGCGCAGCACGCAGTATTTT. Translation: CASRKDRRSTQYF.

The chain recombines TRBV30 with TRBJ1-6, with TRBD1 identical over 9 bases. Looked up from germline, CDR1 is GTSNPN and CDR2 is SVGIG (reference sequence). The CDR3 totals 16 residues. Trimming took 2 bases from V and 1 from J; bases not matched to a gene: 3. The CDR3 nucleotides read TGTGCCTGGAGTAACAGGGGGCAGTCCTATAATTCACCCCTCCACTTT. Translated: CAWSNRGQSYNSPLHF.

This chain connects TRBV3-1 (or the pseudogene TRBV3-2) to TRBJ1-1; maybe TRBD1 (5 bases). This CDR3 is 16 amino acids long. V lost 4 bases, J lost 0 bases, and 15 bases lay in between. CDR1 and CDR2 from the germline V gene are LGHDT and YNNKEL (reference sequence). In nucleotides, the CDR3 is TGTGCCAGCAGCCTATCAGGGACGTCTATGAACACTGAAGCTTTCTTT. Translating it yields CASSLSGTSMNTEAFF.

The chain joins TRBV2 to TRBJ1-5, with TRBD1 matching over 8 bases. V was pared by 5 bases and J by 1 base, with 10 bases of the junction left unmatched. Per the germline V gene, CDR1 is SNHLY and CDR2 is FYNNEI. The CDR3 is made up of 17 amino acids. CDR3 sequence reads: CASSLETGAFSNQPQHF. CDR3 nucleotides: TGTGCCAGCAGTCTTGAGACAGGGGCATTCAGCAATCAGCCCCAGCATTTT.

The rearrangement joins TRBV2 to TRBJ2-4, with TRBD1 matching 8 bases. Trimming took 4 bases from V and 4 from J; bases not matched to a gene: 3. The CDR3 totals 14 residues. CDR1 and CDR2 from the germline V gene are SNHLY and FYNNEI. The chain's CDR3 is CASSGTGKKNIQYF. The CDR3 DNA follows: TGTGCCAGCAGTGGGACAGGGAAGAAAAACATTCAGTACTTC.

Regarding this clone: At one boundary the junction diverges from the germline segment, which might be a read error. The CDR3 DNA follows: TGTGCCAGCAGATTATACCTCCGACGGTTCTCTGGAAACACCATATATTTT. It is translated as CASRLYLRRFSGNTIYF. This chain connects TRBV27 to TRBJ1-3, with unresolved D. Germline assignment: CDR1 MNHEY and CDR2 SMNVEV (reference sequence). CDR3 length: 17 residues.

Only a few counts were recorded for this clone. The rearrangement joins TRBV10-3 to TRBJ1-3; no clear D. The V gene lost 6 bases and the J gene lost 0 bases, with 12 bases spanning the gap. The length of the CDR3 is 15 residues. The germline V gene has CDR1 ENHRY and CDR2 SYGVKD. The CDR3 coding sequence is TGTGCCATCAGGGCGGTGACGCGCTCTGGAAACACCATATATTTT. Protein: CAIRAVTRSGNTIYF.

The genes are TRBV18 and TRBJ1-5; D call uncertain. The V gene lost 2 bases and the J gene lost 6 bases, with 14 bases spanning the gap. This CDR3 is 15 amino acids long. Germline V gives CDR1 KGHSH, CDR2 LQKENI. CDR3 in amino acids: CASSPSFGSGQPQHF. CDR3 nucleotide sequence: TGTGCCAGCTCACCATCGTTCGGCTCGGGTCAGCCCCAGCATTTT.

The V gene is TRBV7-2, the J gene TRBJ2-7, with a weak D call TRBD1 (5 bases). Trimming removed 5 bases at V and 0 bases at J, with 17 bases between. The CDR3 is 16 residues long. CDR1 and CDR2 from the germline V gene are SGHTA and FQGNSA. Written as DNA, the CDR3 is TGTGCCAGCAGCCCACAGCCGCCGACAGCCTCCTACGAGCAGTACTTC. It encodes CASSPQPPTASYEQYF.

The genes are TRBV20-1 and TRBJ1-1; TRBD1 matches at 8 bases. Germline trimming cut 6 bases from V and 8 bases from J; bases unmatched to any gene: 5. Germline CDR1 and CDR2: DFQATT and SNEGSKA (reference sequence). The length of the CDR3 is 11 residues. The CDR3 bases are TGCAGTGCGGCTCAGGGGGCGGAAGCTTTCTTT. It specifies CSAAQGAEAFF.

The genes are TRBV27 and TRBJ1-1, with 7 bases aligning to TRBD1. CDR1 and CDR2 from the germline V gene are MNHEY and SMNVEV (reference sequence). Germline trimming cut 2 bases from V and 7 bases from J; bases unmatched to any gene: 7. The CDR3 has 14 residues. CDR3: CASSLRDSMGEAFF. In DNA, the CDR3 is TGTGCCAGCAGTTTACGGGACAGTATGGGTGAAGCTTTCTTT.